This note documents a single TCR beta chain sequence. Its antigen is unknown. The assay was immunoSEQ multiplex PCR, and TCRdb's table has in-frame clones only and misses some. The sample has approximately 1.9 million clones; around 93% are singletons. The entry originates in a study of shared clonotypes between healthy human individuals. Findings of the study overall: Relative to clonotypes present in all four donors, those not shared had lower generation probabilities.

The CDR3 totals 15 residues. The V gene's germline CDR1 is MNHNS and CDR2 SASEGT. V was cut by 3 bases and J by 3 bases, with 14 bases left in between. It was CD45RO-negative cells, positively selected for CCR7, that made up naive CD8 cells, with terminally differentiated effector memory CD45RA+ cells excluded. Specimen: naive CD8+ T cells from PBMCs. The receptor comes from a man younger than 35 in good health. Some clones in this sample may be carry-over from other donors' samples. The chain joins TRBV6-1 to TRBJ1-1; no reliable D call. CDR3: CASSDWLDVDTEAFF. The CDR3, as DNA: TGTGCCAGCAGTGATTGGCTGGATGTCGACACTGAAGCTTTCTTT.